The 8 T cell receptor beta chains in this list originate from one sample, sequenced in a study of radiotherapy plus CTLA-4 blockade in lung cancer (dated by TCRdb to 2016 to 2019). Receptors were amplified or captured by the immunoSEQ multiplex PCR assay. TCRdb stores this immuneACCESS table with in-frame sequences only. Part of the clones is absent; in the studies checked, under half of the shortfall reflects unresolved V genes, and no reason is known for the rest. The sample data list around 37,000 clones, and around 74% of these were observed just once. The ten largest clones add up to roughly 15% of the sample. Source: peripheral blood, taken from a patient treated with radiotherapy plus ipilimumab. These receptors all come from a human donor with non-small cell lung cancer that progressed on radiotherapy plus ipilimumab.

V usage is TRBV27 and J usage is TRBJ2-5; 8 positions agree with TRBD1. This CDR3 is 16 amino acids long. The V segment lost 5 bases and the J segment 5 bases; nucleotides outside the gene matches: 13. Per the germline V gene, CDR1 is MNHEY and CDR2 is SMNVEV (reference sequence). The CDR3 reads CASSIHWTGSFETQYF. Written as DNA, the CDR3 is TGTGCCAGCAGTATACACTGGACAGGGAGTTTCGAGACCCAGTACTTC.

The CDR3 sequence is CASTIRGIATGVTYNEQFF. Written as DNA, the CDR3 is TGTGCCAGCACCATAAGGGGTATCGCGACAGGGGTGACCTACAATGAGCAGTTCTTC. This chain joins TRBV7-8 and TRBJ2-1; 8 nucleotides match TRBD1. This CDR3 comprises 19 residues. Unmatched junction bases numbered 19, after V lost 7 bases and J lost 2 bases. CDR1 SGHVS and CDR2 FQNEAQ come from the germline V gene.

CDR3: CASSPDGGWETQYF. CDR3 nucleotide sequence: TGTGCCAGCAGCCCGGACGGGGGGTGGGAGACCCAGTACTTC. The rearrangement links TRBV2 to TRBJ2-5; 7 nucleotides align to TRBD2. CDR1 and CDR2 from the germline V gene are SNHLY and FYNNEI. After removal of 6 bases from V and 5 bases from J, the junction contained 9 bases not matched to a gene. CDR3 length: 14 residues.

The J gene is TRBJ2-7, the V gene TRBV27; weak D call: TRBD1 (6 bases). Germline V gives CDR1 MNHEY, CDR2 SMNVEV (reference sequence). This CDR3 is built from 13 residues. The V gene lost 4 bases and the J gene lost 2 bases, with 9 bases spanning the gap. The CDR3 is CASSSRGTYEQYF. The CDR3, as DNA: TGTGCCAGCAGTTCTAGGGGGACCTACGAGCAGTACTTC.

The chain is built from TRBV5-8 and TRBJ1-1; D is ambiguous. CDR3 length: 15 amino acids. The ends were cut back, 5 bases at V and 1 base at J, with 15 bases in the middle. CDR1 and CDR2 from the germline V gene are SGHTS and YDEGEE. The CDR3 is CASSSLVRTNTEAFF. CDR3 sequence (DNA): TGTGCCAGCAGTTCCCTGGTAAGGACGAACACTGAAGCTTTCTTT.

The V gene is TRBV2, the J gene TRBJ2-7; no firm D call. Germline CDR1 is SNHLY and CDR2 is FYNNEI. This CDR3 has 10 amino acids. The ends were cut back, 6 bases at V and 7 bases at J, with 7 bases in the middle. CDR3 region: CASSSQEQYF. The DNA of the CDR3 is TGTGCCAGCAGCTCCCAGGAGCAGTACTTC.

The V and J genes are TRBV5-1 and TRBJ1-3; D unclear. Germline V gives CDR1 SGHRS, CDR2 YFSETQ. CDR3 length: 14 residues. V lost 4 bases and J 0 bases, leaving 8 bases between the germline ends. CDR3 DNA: TGCGCCAGCAGCGAAGTGAGCTCTGGAAACACCATATATTTT. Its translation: CASSEVSSGNTIYF.

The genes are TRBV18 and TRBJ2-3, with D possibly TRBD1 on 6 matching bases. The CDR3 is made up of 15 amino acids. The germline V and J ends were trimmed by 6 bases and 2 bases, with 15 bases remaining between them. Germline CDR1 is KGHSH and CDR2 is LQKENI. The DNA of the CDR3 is TGTGCCAGCTCTCGCCCCGGGACATCCACAGATACGCAGTATTTT. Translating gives CASSRPGTSTDTQYF.